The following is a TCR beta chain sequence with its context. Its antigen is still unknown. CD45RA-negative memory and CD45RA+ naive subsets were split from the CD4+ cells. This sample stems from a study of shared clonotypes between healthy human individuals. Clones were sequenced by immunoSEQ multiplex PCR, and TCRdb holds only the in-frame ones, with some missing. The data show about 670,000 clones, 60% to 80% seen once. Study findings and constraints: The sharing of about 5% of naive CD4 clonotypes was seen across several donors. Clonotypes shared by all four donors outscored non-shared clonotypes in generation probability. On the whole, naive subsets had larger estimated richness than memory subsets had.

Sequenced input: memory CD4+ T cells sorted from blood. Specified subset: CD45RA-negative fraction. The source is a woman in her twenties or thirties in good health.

CDR3 loop: CASSVGLGNEQFF. CDR3 bases: TGTGCCAGCAGCGTGGGACTAGGGAATGAGCAGTTCTTC. The chain couples TRBV11-3 to TRBJ2-1; 8 nucleotides agree with TRBD2. Per the germline V gene, CDR1 is SGHNT and CDR2 is YENEEA. The CDR3 has 13 residues. The V gene end was trimmed by 5 bases and the J gene end by 7 bases; junction bases not matched to a gene: 4.